This is a list of T cell receptor beta chains from one sample in a study of T cells after yellow fever vaccination. TCRdb reanalysed the 5' RACE reads using MiXCR and keeps one entry per CDR3 protein. This table has 300,000 to 350,000 distinct CDR3 sequences, over 3.5% appearing once. Sequenced material: PBMCs, taken 15 days after the yellow fever booster vaccination. Receptors were obtained from a man aged 18 to 29 who received the YFV17D yellow fever vaccine. Both conserved end residues are part of each CDR3. Fields, in order: clone size, D gene, J gene, V gene, CDR3 DNA, CDR3 protein. A D gene is named only where the DNA matches it firmly. Where a row states a size, it is once, few, many or the class of an expanded clone; other rows omit it.

many	NA	TRBJ1-4	TRBV7-2	TGTGCCAGCAGCTTACCCCTTAGGGAGACAACTAATGAAAAACTGTTTTTT	CASSLPLRETTNEKLFF
many	TRBD2	TRBJ2-3	TRBV20-1	TGCAGTGCTAGTCGACTAGCGGGGGGGCGAGAAGATACGCAGTATTTT	CSASRLAGGREDTQYF
many	NA	TRBJ2-2	TRBV7-2	TGTGCCAGCAGCTTAGAGGGTCCCGGGGAGCTGTTTTTT	CASSLEGPGELFF
few	NA	TRBJ2-5	TRBV10-3	TGTGCCATCAGTGGACAGGGACGGAGCGGGGGACCCGAGACCCAGTACTTC	CAISGQGRSGGPETQYF
NA	TRBD1	TRBJ1-1	TRBV6-5	TGTGCCAGCAGTTACTCGGCAGGGGGTAATACTGAAGCTTTCTTT	CASSYSAGGNTEAFF
few	NA	TRBJ2-2	TRBV7-2	TGTGCCAGCAGCTTCGTACTTCGGGCACACCGAATAGGGGAGCTGTTTTTT	CASSFVLRAHRIGELFF
few	NA	TRBJ1-5	TRBV2	TGTGCCAGCTTACAGGACATAAATCAGCCCCAGCATTTT	CASLQDINQPQHF
few	NA	TRBJ1-2	TRBV7-9	TGTGCCAGCAGCTTAGTTTGGACAGAGCGAACCTATGGCTACACCTTC	CASSLVWTERTYGYTF
NA	TRBD2	TRBJ2-3	TRBV2	TGTGCCAGCACCGAGACTAGCGGGGTCACAGATACGCAGTATTTT	CASTETSGVTDTQYF
many	TRBD1	TRBJ1-2	TRBV5-1	TGCGCCAGCAGCTCGGGACAGGTAGACTATGGCTACACCTTC	CASSSGQVDYGYTF
few	TRBD1	TRBJ2-7	TRBV5-1	TGCGCCAGCAGGGAGACAGGGGGCTACGAGCAGTACTTC	CASRETGGYEQYF
NA	NA	TRBJ2-3	TRBV20-1	TGCAGTGCTAGACAGGGGCCCGGTACAGATACGCAGTATTTT	CSARQGPGTDTQYF
many	NA	TRBJ1-3	TRBV28	TGTGCCAGCAGTGTCACAGGAAACACCATATATTTT	CASSVTGNTIYF
many	NA	TRBJ2-1	TRBV10-2	TGCGCCAGCAGTCTTGGGAGGCTAGCAATGGATGAGCAGTTCTTC	CASSLGRLAMDEQFF
few	TRBD2	TRBJ2-3	TRBV7-6	TGTGCCAGCAGCTCACTAGCGGGGGCTAGAGATACGCAGTATTTT	CASSSLAGARDTQYF
many	TRBD2	TRBJ2-3	TRBV20-1	TGCAGTGCCCGAAACCTAGCGGACCTCACAGATACGCAGTATTTT	CSARNLADLTDTQYF
NA	NA	TRBJ1-3	TRBV7-6	TGTGCCAGCAGCTTAGGACGGGGGGCGGCTGGAAACACCATATATTTT	CASSLGRGAAGNTIYF
many	TRBD2	TRBJ2-3	TRBV4-1	TGCGCCAGCAGCCAAGATATGGCGGGGGGCGCGGGAGATACGCAGTATTTT	CASSQDMAGGAGDTQYF
NA	NA	TRBJ1-2	TRBV20-1	TGCAGTGCTAGAAGGCGGGTCAACGACTATGGCTACACCTTC	CSARRRVNDYGYTF
few	TRBD2	TRBJ2-5	TRBV7-3	TGTGCCAGCAGCTCAACCGCGCCGGGACTAGCGGGGGAAGAGACCCAGTACTTC	CASSSTAPGLAGEETQYF
NA	NA	TRBJ2-1	TRBV4-3	TGCGCCAGCAGCCATATCGCCGGGACAAACAATGAGCAGTTCTTC	CASSHIAGTNNEQFF
many	NA	TRBJ1-6	TRBV7-3	TGTGCCAGCAGCTTAGGGTTAGGGTCACCCCTCCACTTT	CASSLGLGSPLHF
NA	TRBD1	TRBJ2-7	TRBV27	TGTGCCAGCAGTCTTCCGGGACAGGGGCCCTACGAGCAGTACTTC	CASSLPGQGPYEQYF
many	NA	TRBJ1-5	TRBV24-1	TGTGCCACAGGGGGGTACAGCAATCAGCCCCAGCATTTT	CATGGYSNQPQHF
many	NA	TRBJ1-5	TRBV20-1	TGCAGTGCTAGAGACGGCGGGGGGAATCAGCCCCAGCATTTT	CSARDGGGNQPQHF
few	TRBD2	TRBJ2-3	TRBV28	TGTGCCAGCAGTGGAGCGGGGGGGATGGATACGCAGTATTTT	CASSGAGGMDTQYF
few	TRBD1	TRBJ1-1	TRBV7-2	TGTGCCAGCAGCTTAGATCACAGGGGGGACACTGAAGCTTTCTTT	CASSLDHRGDTEAFF
many	NA	TRBJ2-7	TRBV7-6	TGTGCCAGCAGCTTAGATACCAAGGGGTACTCCGAGCAGTACTTC	CASSLDTKGYSEQYF
NA	NA	TRBJ2-5	TRBV7-7	TGTGCCAGCAGCTTAGCCGCCGTCGGAGAGACCCAGTACTTC	CASSLAAVGETQYF
NA	NA	TRBJ1-1	TRBV12-2	TGTGCAAGTCGCCTCGGATGGGGAAGGAGCACTGAAGCTTTCTTT	CASRLGWGRSTEAFF
many	NA	TRBJ2-1	TRBV10-3	TGTGCCATCCGGAGGGACTCCTACAATGAGCAGTTCTTC	CAIRRDSYNEQFF
many	NA	TRBJ1-1	TRBV7-9	TGTGCCAGCAGCTTAAATCCAGTAGCAATGTCGAACACTGAAGCTTTCTTT	CASSLNPVAMSNTEAFF
many	NA	TRBJ2-5	TRBV12-3/TRBV12-4	TGTGCCAGCTCCGTCAGGGGCGGGGAGACCCAGTACTTC	CASSVRGGETQYF
NA	TRBD1	TRBJ2-2	TRBV5-5	TGTGCCAGCAGCCGATATCCGGGACAGGGGGACACCGGGGAGCTGTTTTTT	CASSRYPGQGDTGELFF
few	TRBD1	TRBJ2-3	TRBV12-5	TGTGCTAGTGGTATCCCCGACAGGGGGCATGTCACAGATACGCAGTATTTT	CASGIPDRGHVTDTQYF
NA	NA	TRBJ1-5	TRBV4-2	TGTGCCAGCAGCCAAGTTTCGGCGGGTGGCAATCAGCCCCAGCATTTT	CASSQVSAGGNQPQHF
few	NA	TRBJ1-5	TRBV12-3/TRBV12-4	TGTGCCAGCAGTTCCTGGGACACCAATCAGCCCCAGCATTTT	CASSSWDTNQPQHF
many	NA	TRBJ1-2	TRBV20-1	TGCAGTGCCTGGACCCTCGCGGAGAATGGCTACACCTTC	CSAWTLAENGYTF
many	NA	TRBJ1-1	TRBV4-1	TGCGCCAGCAGCCAAGATGCGCCCACTGAAGCTTTCTTT	CASSQDAPTEAFF
many	TRBD1	TRBJ2-1	TRBV6-5	TGTGCCAGCAGACCCGGACAGGGGGCGAATGAGCAGTTCTTC	CASRPGQGANEQFF
NA	NA	TRBJ2-4	TRBV12-3/TRBV12-4	TGTGCCAGCAGTCCCAGGTCACCGGGAAACATTCAGTACTTC	CASSPRSPGNIQYF
few	TRBD2	TRBJ2-5	TRBV5-1	TGCGCCAGCAGCCCTGGGGGGGTACAAGAGACCCAGTACTTC	CASSPGGVQETQYF
few	NA	TRBJ1-5	TRBV20-1	TGCAGTACTACCTTGAGGGGCTTTTCAGGTCAGCCCCAGCATTTT	CSTTLRGFSGQPQHF
many	NA	TRBJ1-1	TRBV7-9	TGTGCCAGCAGCTTAACAGATAGTGACAGCGAAGCTTTCTTT	CASSLTDSDSEAFF
few	TRBD2	TRBJ2-5	TRBV5-1	TGCGCCAGCAGCTTCCAGACTAGCGGGGAAGAGACCCAGTACTTC	CASSFQTSGEETQYF
many	NA	TRBJ2-3	TRBV15	TGTGCCACCAGCAGCGGGCCGCACCCCACAGATACGCAGTATTTT	CATSSGPHPTDTQYF
few	NA	TRBJ1-6	TRBV5-1	TGCGCCAGCAGCTCGGACCTACCGCGGGATTCACCCCTCCACTTT	CASSSDLPRDSPLHF
few	NA	TRBJ2-2	TRBV6-5	TGTGCCAGCAGTTACTCGCGCAGCTACACCGGGGAGCTGTTTTTT	CASSYSRSYTGELFF
few	NA	TRBJ2-1	TRBV20-1	TGCAGTGCTAGAGATCTAGCCCAAAACTACAATGAGCAGTTCTTC	CSARDLAQNYNEQFF
few	NA	TRBJ2-1	TRBV4-1	TGCGCCAGCAGCCTTAGCCCTTACGTCTACAATGAGCACTTCTTC	CASSLSPYVYNEHFF
many	NA	TRBJ2-5	TRBV2	TGTGCCAGCAGTGAACCTTCCCAAGAGACCCAGTACTTC	CASSEPSQETQYF
few	NA	TRBJ2-7	TRBV7-9	TGTGCCAGCAGCCCGCCGGAAACCCGATACGAGCAGTACTTC	CASSPPETRYEQYF
few	TRBD1	TRBJ1-2	TRBV7-9	TGTGCCAGCAGCTTAATAAGTGTTGAGTCCGGGACAGGAAGAGGCTACACCTTC	CASSLISVESGTGRGYTF
few	NA	TRBJ1-2	TRBV9	TGTGCCAGCAGCGTATGGGGAATAGATGGCTACACCTTC	CASSVWGIDGYTF
NA	TRBD2	TRBJ2-1	TRBV7-9	TGTGCCAGCAGCTTAGCTCCCCAAATAGCGGGGTATGAGCAGTTCTTC	CASSLAPQIAGYEQFF
NA	NA	TRBJ2-1	TRBV2	TGTGCCAGCAGTGAAGCACCCGGTGTCCGCTCCTACAATGAGCAGTTCTTC	CASSEAPGVRSYNEQFF
few	NA	TRBJ2-1	TRBV7-8	TGTGCCAGCAGCGGACCGGGACAAGGGTCTCCGTATGAGCAGTTCTTC	CASSGPGQGSPYEQFF
NA	NA	TRBJ1-2	TRBV7-3	TGTGCCAGCAGCTTCCCGGAACTCAATGGCTACACCTTC	CASSFPELNGYTF
NA	TRBD1	TRBJ1-6	TRBV4-1	TGCGCCAGCAGCCCTCGGGACAGGGATAATTCACCCCTCCACTTT	CASSPRDRDNSPLHF